The clone carrying this T cell receptor beta chain was picked up a small number of times. These data originate in a study of blood T cells in healthy people across ages. Alongside a J-beta primer mix, a sample-barcoded 5' primer served in a second PCR lasting roughly 7 to 12 cycles. A single record per CDR3 protein comes from TCRdb applying MiXCR to the 5' RACE reads. This sample has around 1,000,000 distinct CDR3 sequences, with 20% to 25% found just once. This CDR3 is 14 amino acids long. Germline V gene data show CDR1 as SGDLS and CDR2 as YYNGEE. J was trimmed by 8 bases and V by 2 bases; bases with no gene match: 6. Isolated PBMCs totaled at least 7 million in each sample. These data were also filed under a second study, of T cells of mothers and their children.

The chain is built from TRBV9 and TRBJ2-1; 8 nucleotides align to TRBD2. The sample comprised blood. The source of this sequence is a girl aged 2-10 years in good health. The CDR3 region is CASSVGGASDEQFF. The CDR3 coding sequence is TGTGCCAGCAGCGTCGGGGGGGCTAGCGATGAGCAGTTCTTC.